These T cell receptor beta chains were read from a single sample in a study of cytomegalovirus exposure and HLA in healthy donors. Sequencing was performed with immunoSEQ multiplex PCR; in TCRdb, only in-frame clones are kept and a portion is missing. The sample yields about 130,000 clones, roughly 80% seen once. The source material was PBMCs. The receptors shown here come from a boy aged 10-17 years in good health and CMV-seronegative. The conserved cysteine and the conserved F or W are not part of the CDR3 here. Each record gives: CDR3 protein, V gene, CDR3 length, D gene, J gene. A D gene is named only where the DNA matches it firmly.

ASSQEGQGARTQY TRBV4-3 13 TRBD1 TRBJ2-3
ASSFNDKDYGYT TRBV7-9 12 NA TRBJ1-2
SVRGVTTYEQY TRBV29-1 11 NA TRBJ2-7
ASSLSPGNYGYT TRBV11-3 12 NA TRBJ1-2
AWSPGDHYGYT TRBV30 11 NA TRBJ1-2
AHGGGPFSYEQY TRBV6-4 12 NA TRBJ2-7
ATSRDPLSSGSIADTQY TRBV15 17 TRBD2 TRBJ2-3
ASSQDLAGGYEQY TRBV4-2 13 TRBD2 TRBJ2-7
ASSLGPGQVAGELF TRBV11-3 14 TRBD1 TRBJ2-2
ASSLVGTRYGEQF TRBV7-9 13 TRBD2 TRBJ2-1
SVAPELAMSYEQY TRBV29-1 13 TRBD2 TRBJ2-7
ASSLDSRQGKY TRBV7-2 11 TRBD1 TRBJ2-7
ASSLTFGTEAF TRBV7-7 11 NA TRBJ1-1
ASSLGQTGQGSDEQY TRBV5-1 15 TRBD1 TRBJ2-7
AWDGLTHHNEQF TRBV30 12 NA TRBJ2-1